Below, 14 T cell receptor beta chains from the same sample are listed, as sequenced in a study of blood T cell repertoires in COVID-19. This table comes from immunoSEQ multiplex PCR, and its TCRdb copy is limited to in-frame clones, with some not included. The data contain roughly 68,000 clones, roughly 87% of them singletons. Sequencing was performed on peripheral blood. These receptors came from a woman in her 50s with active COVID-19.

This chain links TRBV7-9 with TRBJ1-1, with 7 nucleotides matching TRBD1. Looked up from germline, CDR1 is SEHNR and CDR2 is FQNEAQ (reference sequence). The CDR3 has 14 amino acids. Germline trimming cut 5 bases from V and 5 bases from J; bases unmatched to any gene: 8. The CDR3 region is CASSPLQGRTEAFF. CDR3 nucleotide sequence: TGTGCCAGCAGCCCATTACAGGGGCGTACTGAAGCTTTCTTT.

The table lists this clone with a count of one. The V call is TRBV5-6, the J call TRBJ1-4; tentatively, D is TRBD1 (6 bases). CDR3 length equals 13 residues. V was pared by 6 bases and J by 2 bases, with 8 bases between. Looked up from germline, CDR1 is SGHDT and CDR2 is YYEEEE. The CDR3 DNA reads TGTGCCAGCAACGGACAGACTAATGAAAAACTGTTTTTT. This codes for CASNGQTNEKLFF.

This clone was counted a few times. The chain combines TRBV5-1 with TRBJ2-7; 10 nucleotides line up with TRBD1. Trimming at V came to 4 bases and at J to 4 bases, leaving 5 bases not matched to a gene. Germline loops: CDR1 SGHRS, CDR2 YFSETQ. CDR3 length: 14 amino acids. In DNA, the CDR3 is TGCGCCAGCAGCCAGGGACAGGGGTATTACGAGCAGTACTTC. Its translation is CASSQGQGYYEQYF.

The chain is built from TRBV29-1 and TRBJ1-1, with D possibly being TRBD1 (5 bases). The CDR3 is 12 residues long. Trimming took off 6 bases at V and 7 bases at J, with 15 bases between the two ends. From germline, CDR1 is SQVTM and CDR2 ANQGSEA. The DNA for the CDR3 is TGCAGCGTCGCTCAGGGATTCGGTGAAGCTTTCTTT. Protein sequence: CSVAQGFGEAFF.

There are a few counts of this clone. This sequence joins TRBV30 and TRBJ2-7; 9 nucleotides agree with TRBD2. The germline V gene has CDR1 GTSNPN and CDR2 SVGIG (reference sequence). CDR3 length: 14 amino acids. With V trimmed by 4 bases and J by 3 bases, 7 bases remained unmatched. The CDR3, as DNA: TGTGCCTGGACTCCGACTAGCGGACACTACGAGCAGTACTTC. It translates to CAWTPTSGHYEQYF.

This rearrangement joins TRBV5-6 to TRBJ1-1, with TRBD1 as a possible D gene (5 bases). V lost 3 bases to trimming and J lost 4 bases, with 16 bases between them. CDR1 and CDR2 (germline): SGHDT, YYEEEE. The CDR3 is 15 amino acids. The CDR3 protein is CASSWAPGGRTEAFF. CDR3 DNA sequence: TGTGCCAGCAGCTGGGCTCCGGGGGGTCGCACTGAAGCTTTCTTT. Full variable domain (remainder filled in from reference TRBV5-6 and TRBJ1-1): DAGVTQSPTHLIKTRGQQVTLRCSPKSGHDTVSWYQQALGQGPQFIFQYYEEEERQRGNFPDRFSGHQFPNYSSELNVNALLLGDSALYLCASSWAPGGRTEAFFGQGTRLTVV.

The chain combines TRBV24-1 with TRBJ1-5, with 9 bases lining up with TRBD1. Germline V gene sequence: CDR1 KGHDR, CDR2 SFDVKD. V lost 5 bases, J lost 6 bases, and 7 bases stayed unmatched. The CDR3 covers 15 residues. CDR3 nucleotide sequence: TGTGCCACCAGTGGGACAGGACAGGGGACTCAGCCCCAGCATTTT. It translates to CATSGTGQGTQPQHF.

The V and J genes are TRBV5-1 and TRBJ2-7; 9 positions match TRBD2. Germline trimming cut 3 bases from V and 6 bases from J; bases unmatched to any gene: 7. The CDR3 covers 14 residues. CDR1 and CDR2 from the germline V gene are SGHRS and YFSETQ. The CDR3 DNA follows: TGCGCCAGCAGCTCGGGACTAGCCGAAGGCGAGCAGTACTTC. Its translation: CASSSGLAEGEQYF.

For the CDR3, the DNA is TGTGCCAGCAGCTTAAGACAGGGACGCCCCCCCCTCCACTTT. Translated: CASSLRQGRPPLHF. The rearrangement links TRBV5-6 to TRBJ1-6; 7 positions agree with TRBD1. The CDR3 has 14 amino acids. Germline values: CDR1 SGHDT, CDR2 YYEEEE. Trimming took 2 bases from V and 13 from J; bases not matched to a gene: 9.

The CDR3 is CATSDRRTGRDGELFF. CDR3 sequence (DNA): TGTGCCACCAGTGACCGTCGGACAGGGAGGGACGGGGAGCTGTTTTTT. The chain couples TRBV24-1 to TRBJ2-2, with D perhaps matching TRBD1 (8 bases). The V gene lost 4 bases and the J gene lost 7 bases, with 18 bases spanning the gap. The V gene's germline CDR1 is KGHDR and CDR2 SFDVKD. The CDR3 consists of 16 residues.

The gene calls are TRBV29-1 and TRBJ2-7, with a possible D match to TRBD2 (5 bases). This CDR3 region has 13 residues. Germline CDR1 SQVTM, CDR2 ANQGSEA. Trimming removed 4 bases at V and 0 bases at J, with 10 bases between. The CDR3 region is CSVAPDSSYEQYF. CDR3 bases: TGCAGCGTTGCCCCGGACTCCTCCTACGAGCAGTACTTC.

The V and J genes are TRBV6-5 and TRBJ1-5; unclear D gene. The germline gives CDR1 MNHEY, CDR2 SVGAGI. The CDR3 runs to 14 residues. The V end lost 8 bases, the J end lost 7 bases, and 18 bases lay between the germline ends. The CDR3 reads CASRGVGSGQPQHF. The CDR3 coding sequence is TGTGCCAGCCGGGGAGTGGGGTCGGGGCAGCCCCAGCATTTT.

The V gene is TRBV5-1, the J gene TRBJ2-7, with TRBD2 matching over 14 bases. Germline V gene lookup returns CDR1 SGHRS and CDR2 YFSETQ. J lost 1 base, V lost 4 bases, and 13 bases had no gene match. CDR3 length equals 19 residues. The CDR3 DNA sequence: TGCGCCAGCAGCCCTTGGACTAGCGGGAGGCCACTGACGTCCTACGAGCAGTACTTC. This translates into CASSPWTSGRPLTSYEQYF.

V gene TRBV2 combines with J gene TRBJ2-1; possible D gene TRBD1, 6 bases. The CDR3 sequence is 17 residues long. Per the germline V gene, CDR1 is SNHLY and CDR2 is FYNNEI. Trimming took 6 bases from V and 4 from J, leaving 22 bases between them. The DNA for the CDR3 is TGTGCCAGCAGCCCCATGGCCCCGGGACACTTATACAATGAGCAGTTCTTC. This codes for CASSPMAPGHLYNEQFF.